The sequence of this TCR beta chain was determined in a study of shared clonotypes between healthy human individuals. The CDR3 runs 14 residues. Germline V gene lookup returns CDR1 SGHAT and CDR2 FQNNGV. A word on this clone: Its antigen is still unknown.

In the naive CD8 group, cells lacked CD45RO and were positively selected for CCR7, so terminally differentiated effector memory CD45RA+ cells were left out. The study, taken as a whole, reports: It was only blood that was sampled, and tissue repertoires likely differ.

For sorted subsets, 150 to 200 ng DNA per replicate equaled approximately 32,000 T cell genomes. Only in-frame clones appear in the TCRdb table, and some are missing; sequencing was by immunoSEQ multiplex PCR. The table lists approximately 2,000,000 clones, around 93% of them singletons. This receptor was identified in a man aged 18 to 35 in good health. Some clones in this sample may be carry-over from other donors' samples. The specimen sequenced was naive CD8+ T cells from PBMCs. The genes are TRBV11-2 and TRBJ2-5; D not certain. The end of the DNA aligns better with TRBJ2-7, so the J call may be wrong. CDR3 bases: TGTGCCAGCAGCTTAGCTCCAACGTTCCTCGAGCAGTACTTC. Protein sequence: CASSLAPTFLEQYF.